This entry describes one T cell receptor beta chain. Profiling relied on immunoSEQ multiplex PCR, and the TCRdb table lists in-frame clones only, not all of them. Of under 150,000 clones detected, approximately 88% appear once; the ten largest clones hold almost 6.5%. The data belong to a study of T cell responses to AZD1222 COVID-19 vaccine. Losses at the gene ends were 5 bases for V and 4 bases for J; bases not matched to a gene: 10. CDR3 length: 15 amino acids. Germline CDR1 and CDR2: MNHEY and SVGAGI. This sequence was found in an adult who received the AZD1222 COVID-19 vaccine. Sample: peripheral blood, taken 28 days after the second AZD1222 dose. The V and J genes are TRBV6-5 and TRBJ1-2; 7 nucleotides align to TRBD1. The CDR3, as DNA: TGTGCCAGCAGTCGAGGGGGCGCCGGGGGCTATGGCTACACCTTC. Translated: CASSRGGAGGYGYTF.